The TCR beta chain described here comes from a study of T cell repertoires in cytomegalovirus infection. Study as a whole: Public TCR beta signatures indicated both CMV infection and matching HLA type. The study's findings and limits: Identification of carriers of CMV plus the relevant HLA was performed using cumulative public TCR beta family frequency. Within the response measured ex vivo, HLA-C-restricted CMV-specific TCR beta clonotypes were dominant.

Via MiXCR, TCRdb re-called the reads, giving one row per CDR3 protein. This table has about 680,000 distinct CDR3 sequences, 24% appearing once. The trim removed 2 bases at V and 5 bases at J, leaving 15 bases unmatched. There are 18 residues in the CDR3. The germline V gene has CDR1 MNHNS and CDR2 SASEGT. With respect to this clonotype: As yet, its antigen is unknown.

The chain has TRBV6-1 and TRBJ2-1, with 7 bases identical to TRBD2. Sequencing was performed on CD8+ T cells from PBMCs. The clonotype originates from a human donor in good health (CMV status not recorded). Some clones in this sample may be carry-over from other donors' samples. The CDR3 DNA is TGTGCCAGCAGTGAACAAGCCCGGACTAGTCTTCGGGACAATGAGCAGTTCTTC. Its protein product is CASSEQARTSLRDNEQFF.